This T cell receptor (beta chain) appears in the sequencing data of a study of Ad26.COV2.S vaccination and SARS-CoV-2 variants. The treatment: around 19 received Ad26.COV2.S at low or high dose, single or two shots; several received placebo; per-sample allocation not given. Sample collection was performed on day 63 after the first vaccine or placebo injection. This CDR3 region has 14 residues. Trimming cost V 1 base and J 11 bases, with 15 bases left between them. CDR1 and CDR2 (germline): SGHTA, FQGNSA. Profiling relied on immunoSEQ multiplex PCR, and the TCRdb table lists in-frame clones only, not all of them. Altogether some 640,000 clones are present, about 89% being singletons, with the ten largest covering about 1.5%.

Specimen: peripheral blood, collected in a trial of Ad26.COV2.S vaccine versus placebo. The chain combines TRBV7-2 with TRBJ1-5, with D unresolved. The sequence was collected from a person aged 18-60 years who received the Ad26.COV2.S COVID-19 vaccine or a placebo. The CDR3 nucleotides are TGTGCCAGCAGCTTAGATCAGGTACAGATTACCCAGCATTTT. Its translation is CASSLDQVQITQHF.